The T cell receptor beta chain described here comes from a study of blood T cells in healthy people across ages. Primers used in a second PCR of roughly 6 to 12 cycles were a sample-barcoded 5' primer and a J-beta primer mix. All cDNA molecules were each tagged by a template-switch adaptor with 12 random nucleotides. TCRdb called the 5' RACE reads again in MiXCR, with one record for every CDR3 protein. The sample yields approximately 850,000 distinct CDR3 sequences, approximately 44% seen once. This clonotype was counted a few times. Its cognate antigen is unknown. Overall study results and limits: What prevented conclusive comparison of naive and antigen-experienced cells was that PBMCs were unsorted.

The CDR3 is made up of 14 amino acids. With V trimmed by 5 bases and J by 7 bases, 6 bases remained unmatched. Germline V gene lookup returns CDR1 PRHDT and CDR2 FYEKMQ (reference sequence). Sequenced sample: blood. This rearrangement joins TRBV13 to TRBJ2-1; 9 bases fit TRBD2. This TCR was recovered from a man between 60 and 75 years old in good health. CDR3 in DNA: TGTGCCAGCAGCCTGCGCGGGGGGGCGAATGAGCAGTTCTTC. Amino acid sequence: CASSLRGGANEQFF.